Below, 19 T cell receptor beta chains from the same sample are listed, as sequenced in a study of metastatic and nonmetastatic thyroid tumors. Patients underwent thyroid surgery, and none had received any treatment before it. TCRdb re-called the PCR reads via MiXCR. Of some 21,000 clones in the sample, about 10% were seen once. Sequencing was carried out using blood. The receptors were sampled from a female donor with papillary thyroid cancer or a benign thyroid nodule (not recorded which). Some clones in this sample may be carry-over from other donors' samples.

In its sample, this clone was seen many times. This chain uses TRBV6-2 or TRBV6-3 with TRBJ2-4, with D hard to call. Germline-derived CDR1 and CDR2 are MNHEY and SVGEGT. V gave up 5 bases and J gave up 8 bases, with 25 bases separating them. The CDR3 is 17 residues long. The DNA for the CDR3 is TGTGCCAGCAGTACTGGGAAGTTGCGTACCCGTACCCACATTCAGTACTTC. Translating gives CASSTGKLRTRTHIQYF.

On this clone: A much larger clone lies a single base off, so this may be a read error. V and J are TRBV5-4 and TRBJ2-1, with 12 positions matching TRBD2. Germline-derived CDR1 and CDR2 are SGHNT and YYREEE (reference sequence). The CDR3 runs to 17 residues. The CDR3 protein is CASTFASGRAPGNEQLF. In nucleotides, the CDR3 is TGTGCCAGCACCTTTGCTAGCGGGAGGGCCCCCGGAAATGAGCAGCTCTTC.

This clone was detected ten times or more. The rearrangement joins TRBV12-3 or TRBV12-4 to TRBJ2-2; D may be TRBD1 or TRBD2 (6 bases each). The germline V and J ends were trimmed by 4 bases and 9 bases, with 15 bases remaining between them. The length of the CDR3 is 14 residues. CDR3 protein: CASSSGDSHWELFF. DNA of the CDR3: TGTGCCAGCAGTTCAGGGGACTCCCACTGGGAGCTGTTTTTT.

As concerns this clone: A much bigger clone sits one base away, suggesting this may be a read error. This chain joins TRBV9 and TRBJ1-2, with TRBD1 matching over 10 bases. Germline CDR1 SGDLS, CDR2 YYNGEE. J gave up 8 bases and V 5 bases, and 15 bases lay outside the gene matches. CDR3 length: 16 residues. The CDR3 DNA sequence: TGTGCCAGCAGTGCCGGGACAGGGGCCGCCGTCGGAGGCTACACCTTC. Translated, it gives CASSAGTGAAVGGYTF.

This chain joins TRBV9 and TRBJ2-5, with D perhaps matching TRBD1 (6 bases). V lost 4 bases and J 5 bases, leaving 12 bases between the germline ends. Germline loops: CDR1 SGDLS, CDR2 YYNGEE. The CDR3 sequence is 13 residues long. In DNA, the CDR3 is TGTGCCAGCAGCCCACAGGGTTTTGAGACCCAGTACTTC. It yields the protein CASSPQGFETQYF.

With respect to this clone: A read error is possible here, since a much larger clone lies one base away. The chain uses TRBV7-6 and TRBJ2-5; the D is unclear. Deletions cut 1 base from V and 1 base from J, with 10 bases between. Germline CDR1 is SGHVS and CDR2 is FNYEAQ. The CDR3 spans 15 residues. The CDR3, as DNA: TGTGCCAGCAGCTTAGTCGCGGTAGTCCAAGAGACCCAGTACTTC. Translated: CASSLVAVVQETQYF.

With respect to this clone: One junction end does not reproduce the germline sequence, and a read error may be involved. The CDR3 nucleotides read TGCGCCAGCAGTTCGGGACAGGTGGGATATGAAAAACTGTTTTTT. Translated, it gives CASSSGQVGYEKLFF. This sequence joins TRBV27 and TRBJ1-4; 8 bases align to TRBD1. Germline loops: CDR1 MNHEY, CDR2 SMNVEV (reference sequence). This CDR3 region has 15 residues.

A few counts support this clone. This sequence may be a read error, since a much larger clone differs from it by one base. The chain has TRBV20-1 and TRBJ1-2, with D uncertain. The CDR3 spans 14 residues. The germline gives CDR1 DFQATT, CDR2 SNEGSKA (reference sequence). Trimming removed 4 bases from V and 3 bases from J, with 15 bases in between. The CDR3 sequence is CSATGVSTDYGYTF. The DNA of the CDR3 is TGCAGTGCTACAGGAGTCTCTACAGACTATGGCTACACCTTC.

This clone showed up just a few times. A much larger clonotype is one base distant, so this may be a read error. The chain employs TRBV15 and TRBJ1-1; the D is unclear. V was trimmed by 2 bases and J by 0 bases, leaving 10 bases between them. Germline V gene sequence: CDR1 LNHNV, CDR2 YYDKDF (reference sequence). The CDR3 has 15 residues. The CDR3 loop is CATSRWCNMNTEAFF. DNA of the CDR3: TGTGCCACCAGCAGATGGTGCAACATGAACACTGAAGCTTTCTTT. Full variable domain (remainder filled in from reference TRBV15 and TRBJ1-1): DAMVIQNPRYQVTQFGKPVTLSCSQTLNHNVMYWYQQKSSQAPKLLFHYYDKDFNNEADTPDNFQSRRPNTSFCFLDIRSPGLGDTAMYLCATSRWCNMNTEAFFGQGTRLTVV.

This clone was observed many times. The chain combines TRBV27 with TRBJ1-4; perhaps TRBD1 as D (5 bases). The CDR3 totals 13 residues. In germline, CDR1 is MNHEY, CDR2 SMNVEV (reference sequence). V lost 3 bases and J 8 bases, leaving 10 bases between the germline ends. This CDR3 is CASSLGEGEKLFF. CDR3 DNA sequence: TGTGCCAGCAGTTTGGGGGAGGGCGAAAAACTGTTTTTT.

This clone occurred many times. The rearrangement uses TRBV2 and TRBJ2-7; D unresolved. The CDR3 runs to 11 residues. V lost 8 bases and J lost 9, with 14 bases in between. The germline V gene encodes CDR1 SNHLY and CDR2 FYNNEI. CDR3 region: CASFWRIRQYF. The DNA of the CDR3 is TGTGCCAGCTTCTGGCGGATTAGGCAGTACTTC.

For this clone: A much larger clone lies one base from this, so it may be a read error. The chain recombines TRBV20-1 with TRBJ1-6, with D unclear. CDR3 length equals 15 residues. Germline CDR1 reads DFQATT; CDR2 reads SNEGSKA (reference sequence). The CDR3 is CSASLWDLSNSLLHF. For the CDR3, the DNA is TGCAGTGCTAGCTTGTGGGATCTCAGTAATTCACTCCTCCACTTT.

The table lists this clone with a few counts. This chain connects TRBV6-1 to TRBJ1-5, with D uncertain. V was clipped by 5 bases and J by 7 bases, with 15 bases between them. The germline gives CDR1 MNHNS, CDR2 SASEGT. The CDR3 consists of 14 residues. The CDR3 here is CASSNMGHHQPQHF. In DNA, the CDR3 is TGTGCCAGCAGTAACATGGGTCATCACCAGCCCCAGCATTTT.

This chain connects TRBV5-4 to TRBJ1-4; D perhaps matches TRBD1 (6 bases). Trimming stripped 4 bases from V and 5 bases from J, with 12 bases between. The CDR3 loop spans 14 amino acids. Germline V gene sequence: CDR1 SGHNT, CDR2 YYREEE (reference sequence). The DNA for the CDR3 is TGTGCCAGCAGCGCCGACAGGCGAAATGAAAAACTGTTTTTT. Translating gives CASSADRRNEKLFF.

This clone showed up many times. This chain uses TRBV5-1 with TRBJ2-7; TRBD1 might be the D (6 bases). The germline V and J ends were trimmed by 0 bases and 0 bases, with 13 bases remaining between them. Germline-derived CDR1 and CDR2 are SGHRS and YFSETQ. The CDR3 consists of 16 residues. CDR3 sequence reads: CASSLVDRMDSYEQYF. The CDR3 region has the DNA TGCGCCAGCAGCTTGGTAGACAGGATGGACTCCTACGAGCAGTACTTC.

V usage is TRBV12-5 and J usage is TRBJ1-2, with 7 bases identical to TRBD1. The CDR3 covers 14 residues. V was pared by 2 bases and J by 4 bases, with 4 bases of the junction left unmatched. Germline lookup yields CDR1 LGHNT and CDR2 FRNRAP. The DNA for the CDR3 is TGTGCTAGTGGTTTGTCTGGGACAGCCTATGGCTACACCTTC. This gives the protein CASGLSGTAYGYTF.

This clone showed up many times. The CDR3 loop reads CASSESRGTRYNEQFF. In DNA, the CDR3 is TGCGCCAGCAGTGAGTCTCGCGGGACCAGGTACAATGAGCAGTTCTTC. The rearrangement joins TRBV10-1 to TRBJ2-1; D is perhaps TRBD2 (6 bases). Trimming cost V 0 bases and J 4 bases, with 13 bases left between them. CDR1 and CDR2 from the germline V gene are WNHNN and SYGVQD (reference sequence). This CDR3 has 16 amino acids.

This rearrangement joins TRBV7-3 to TRBJ2-3; D not resolved. Between the trimmed V and J ends, which lost 1 base and 10 bases, there was a span of 12 bases. This CDR3 has 13 amino acids. Germline V CDR1 and CDR2: SGHTA, FQGTGA. Here the CDR3 reads CASSLMASRAQYF. The CDR3 DNA follows: TGTGCCAGCAGCTTAATGGCGTCAAGAGCGCAGTATTTT.

This clone occurred many times. A much larger clone is a single base away; this may be a read error. At the DNA level, this CDR3 is encoded by other sequences in the same sample as well. This chain joins TRBV28 and TRBJ1-5; the D is unclear. Germline assignment: CDR1 MDHEN and CDR2 SYDVKM. V was clipped by 5 bases and J by 0 bases, with 17 bases between them. CDR3 length: 17 amino acids. CDR3 region: CASSPSGTSYSNQPQHF. The CDR3 coding sequence is TGTGCCAGCAGTCCCTCCGGTACAAGTTATAGCAATCAGCCCCAGCATTTT.